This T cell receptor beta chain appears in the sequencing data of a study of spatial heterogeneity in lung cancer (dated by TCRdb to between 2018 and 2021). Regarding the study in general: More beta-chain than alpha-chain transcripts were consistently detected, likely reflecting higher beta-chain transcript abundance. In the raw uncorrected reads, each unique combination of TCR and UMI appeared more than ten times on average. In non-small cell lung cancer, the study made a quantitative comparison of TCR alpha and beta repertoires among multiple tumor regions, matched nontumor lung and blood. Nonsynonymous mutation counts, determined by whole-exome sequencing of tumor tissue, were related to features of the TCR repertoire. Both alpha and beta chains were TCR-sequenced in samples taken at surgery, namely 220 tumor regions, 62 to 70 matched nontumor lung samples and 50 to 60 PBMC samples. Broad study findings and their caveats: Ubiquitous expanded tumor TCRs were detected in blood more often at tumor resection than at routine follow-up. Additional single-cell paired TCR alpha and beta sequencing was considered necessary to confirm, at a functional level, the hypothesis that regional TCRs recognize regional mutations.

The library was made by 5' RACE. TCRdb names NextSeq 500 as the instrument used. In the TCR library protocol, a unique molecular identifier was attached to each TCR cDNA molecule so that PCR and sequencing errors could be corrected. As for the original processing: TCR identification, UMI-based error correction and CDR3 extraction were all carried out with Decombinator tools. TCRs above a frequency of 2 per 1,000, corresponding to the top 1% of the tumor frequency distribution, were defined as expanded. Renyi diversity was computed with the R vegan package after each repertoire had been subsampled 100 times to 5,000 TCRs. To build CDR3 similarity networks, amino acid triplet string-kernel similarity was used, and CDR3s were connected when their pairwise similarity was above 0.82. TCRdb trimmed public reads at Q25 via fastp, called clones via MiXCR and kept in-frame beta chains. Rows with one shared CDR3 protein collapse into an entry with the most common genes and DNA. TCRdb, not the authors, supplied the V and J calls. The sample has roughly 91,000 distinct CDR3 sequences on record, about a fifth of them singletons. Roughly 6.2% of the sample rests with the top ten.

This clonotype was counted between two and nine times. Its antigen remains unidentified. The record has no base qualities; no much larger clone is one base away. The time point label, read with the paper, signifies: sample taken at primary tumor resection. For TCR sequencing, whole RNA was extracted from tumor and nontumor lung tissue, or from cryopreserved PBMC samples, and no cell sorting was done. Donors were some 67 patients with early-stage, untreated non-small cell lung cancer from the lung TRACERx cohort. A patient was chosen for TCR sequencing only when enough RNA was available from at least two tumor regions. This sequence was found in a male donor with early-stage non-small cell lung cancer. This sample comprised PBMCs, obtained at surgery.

The CDR3 corresponds to CASSFRDGYGYTF. The nucleotide sequence reads as follows: TGTGCCAGCAGTTTCCGGGACGGCTATGGCTACACCTTC. The V and J segments used are TRBV28 and TRBJ1-2, with TRBD1 as a weak D call on 5 bases. V gives up 3 bases and J gives up 4 bases, and the segment between their germline ends measures 9 bases. The CDR3, cysteine through phenylalanine, is 13 amino acids long. Here the CDR3 DNA is all that survives: 39 bases in frame from base 1. Reading the germline V gene gives CDR1 MDHEN and CDR2 SYDVKM.